The 17 T cell receptor beta chains given below trace back to one sample, sequenced in a study of Ad26.COV2.S vaccination and SARS-CoV-2 variants. Sequencing was performed with immunoSEQ multiplex PCR; in TCRdb, only in-frame clones are kept and a portion is missing. The repertoire holds 430,000 or so clones, 75% to 90% seen once, with about 2.7% in the top ten. Indicated treatment: around 19 received Ad26.COV2.S at low or high dose, single or two shots; 5 received placebo; per-sample allocation not given. Sampling happened 63 days after the first vaccine or placebo injection. The specimen was peripheral blood, collected in a trial of Ad26.COV2.S vaccine versus placebo. These receptor sequences come from a person aged 18 to 65 who received the Ad26.COV2.S COVID-19 vaccine or a placebo.

The rearrangement links TRBV7-3 to TRBJ1-3, with D tentatively TRBD1 (5 bases). Looked up from germline, CDR1 is SGHTA and CDR2 is FQGTGA. V was pared by 5 bases and J by 4 bases, with 9 bases between. The CDR3 covers 13 residues. Written as DNA, the CDR3 is TGTGCCAGCAGCGCAGGGTCCGGAAACACCATATATTTT. It encodes CASSAGSGNTIYF.

The V call is TRBV28, the J call TRBJ1-5; D is unclear. CDR3 length: 12 amino acids. Germline CDR1 and CDR2: MDHEN and SYDVKM. Trimming removed 4 bases at V and 6 bases at J, with 7 bases between. The CDR3 DNA reads as TGTGCCAGCAGTTCAGTTCCTCAGCCCCAGCATTTT. It specifies CASSSVPQPQHF. The full variable domain, completed using reference TRBV28 and TRBJ1-5, is DVKVTQSSRYLVKRTGEKVFLECVQDMDHENMFWYRQDPGLGLRLIYFSYDVKMKEKGDIPEGYSVSREKKERFSLILESASTNQTSMYLCASSSVPQPQHFGDGTRLSIL.

The J gene is TRBJ2-3, the V gene TRBV5-1, with TRBD2 as a possible D gene (6 bases). This CDR3 is 16 amino acids long. Trimming shortened V by 0 bases and J by 0 bases, and 11 bases separated the two germline ends. Germline values: CDR1 SGHRS, CDR2 YFSETQ. CDR3: CASSLVSGDSTDTQYF. For the CDR3, the DNA is TGCGCCAGCAGCTTGGTGTCGGGGGACAGCACAGATACGCAGTATTTT.

The chain uses TRBV19 and TRBJ1-6; D unclear. CDR3 length: 15 amino acids. Germline-derived CDR1 and CDR2 are LNHDA and SQIVND (reference sequence). The V and J ends lost 6 bases and 7 bases respectively, with 16 bases between them. The CDR3 reads CASSPTVTGNSPLHF. CDR3 DNA sequence: TGTGCCAGTAGCCCGACCGTAACGGGGAATTCACCCCTCCACTTT.

The chain couples TRBV5-1 to TRBJ1-2; D might be TRBD1 (6 bases). The CDR3 covers 16 residues. The germline V and J ends were trimmed by 0 bases and 4 bases, with 16 bases remaining between them. CDR1 and CDR2 from the germline V gene are SGHRS and YFSETQ. CDR3 amino acids: CASSLGGPQGTYGYTF. CDR3 nucleotide sequence: TGCGCCAGCAGCTTGGGGGGCCCACAGGGTACCTATGGCTACACCTTC.

The V gene is TRBV11-3, the J gene TRBJ2-3, with D perhaps assigned TRBD1 or TRBD2 (5 bases each). CDR3 length equals 18 residues. The V gene's germline CDR1 is SGHNT and CDR2 YENEEA. Trimming took 3 bases from V and 1 from J, leaving 20 bases between them. The CDR3 sequence is CASSFAGQGVGGTDTQYF. The CDR3, as DNA: TGTGCCAGCAGCTTTGCCGGCCAGGGTGTCGGGGGCACAGATACGCAGTATTTT. Supplemented by reference TRBV11-3 and TRBJ2-3, the full variable domain reads EAGVVQSPRYKIIEKKQPVAFWCNPISGHNTLYWYLQNLGQGPELLIRYENEEAVDDSQLPKDRFSAERLKGVDSTLKIQPAELGDSAVYLCASSFAGQGVGGTDTQYFGPGTRLTVL.

This clone showed up just once. The chain links TRBV4-1 to TRBJ1-2; 9 nucleotides line up with TRBD1. Germline V gives CDR1 MGHRA, CDR2 YSYEKL. This CDR3 region has 16 residues. Trimming cost V 4 bases and J 5 bases; bases outside gene matches: 11. The CDR3 region is CASSLMLDRGSYGYTF. CDR3 DNA sequence: TGCGCCAGCAGCCTAATGCTGGACAGGGGATCGTATGGCTACACCTTC.

CDR3 sequence: CASSPTGTGELFF. CDR3 nucleotides: TGTGCCAGCTCACCGACAGGCACCGGGGAGCTGTTTTTT. This chain connects TRBV18 to TRBJ2-2; maybe TRBD1 (6 bases). This CDR3 spans 13 amino acids. The V gene's germline CDR1 is KGHSH and CDR2 LQKENI. With 3 bases removed from V and 4 bases from J, the gap between germline ends came to 6 bases.

The chain carries TRBV5-1 and TRBJ2-1; no definite D call. CDR3 size: 14 residues. V was trimmed by 1 base and J by 6 bases, leaving 11 bases between them. Germline V CDR1 and CDR2: SGHRS, YFSETQ. CDR3 in DNA: TGCGCCAGCAGCTTGTTCCTTAGACCCAATGAGCAGTTCTTC. Translation: CASSLFLRPNEQFF. The complete variable domain, with remaining parts taken from reference TRBV5-1 and TRBJ2-1, reads KAGVTQTPRYLIKTRGQQVTLSCSPISGHRSVSWYQQTPGQGLQFLFEYFSETQRNKGNFPGRFSGRQFSNSRSEMNVSTLELGDSALYLCASSLFLRPNEQFFGPGTRLTVL.

V gene TRBV7-6 combines with J gene TRBJ2-7; no clear D. The CDR3 extends over 16 amino acids. Looked up from germline, CDR1 is SGHVS and CDR2 is FNYEAQ. V was cut by 5 bases and J by 4 bases, with 21 bases left in between. The chain's CDR3 is CASSSNNPSTPYEQYF. The CDR3 DNA reads as TGTGCCAGCAGCAGTAACAATCCCTCTACTCCTTACGAGCAGTACTTC.

The chain is built from TRBV7-6 and TRBJ2-2; the D is unclear. The germline V gene has CDR1 SGHVS and CDR2 FNYEAQ. This CDR3 spans 16 amino acids. With 5 bases removed from V and 3 bases from J, the gap between germline ends came to 16 bases. CDR3 loop: CASSLQLGRDTGELFF. CDR3 nucleotide sequence: TGTGCCAGCAGCCTACAGTTGGGTAGAGACACCGGGGAGCTGTTTTTT.

CDR3 in DNA: TGTGCCAGCACACGGAACACCGGGGAGCTGTTTTTT. This gives the protein CASTRNTGELFF. The V and J genes are TRBV9 and TRBJ2-2; D not resolved. The ends were cut back, 6 bases at V and 1 base at J, with 4 bases in the middle. Germline CDR1 and CDR2: SGDLS and YYNGEE. This CDR3 comprises 12 residues.

The chain combines TRBV9 with TRBJ2-2, with D uncertain. The germline V gene encodes CDR1 SGDLS and CDR2 YYNGEE. Trimming shortened V by 0 bases and J by 6 bases, and 12 bases separated the two germline ends. The CDR3 consists of 15 residues. In DNA, the CDR3 is TGTGCCAGCAGCGTAGCTCCTACTACGGCCGGGGAGCTGTTTTTT. Translation: CASSVAPTTAGELFF.

This rearrangement joins TRBV30 to TRBJ2-1; D might be TRBD1 or TRBD2, each matching 5 bases. This CDR3 comprises 13 residues. V lost 7 bases to trimming and J lost 4 bases, with 14 bases between them. Germline V lookup: CDR1 GTSNPN, CDR2 SVGIG (reference sequence). For the CDR3, the DNA is TGTGCCTTGGAGCCCGGGGCTTACAATGAGCAGTTCTTC. As protein: CALEPGAYNEQFF.

This clone came up a few times. The rearrangement links TRBV4-3 to TRBJ1-5; 7 bases are a match to TRBD1. This CDR3 spans 16 amino acids. The V gene's germline CDR1 is LGHNA and CDR2 YSLEER. Unmatched junction bases numbered 5, after V lost 0 bases and J lost 3 bases. The CDR3 loop reads CASSQDWDRFNQPQHF. CDR3 nucleotide sequence: TGCGCCAGCAGCCAAGATTGGGACAGATTCAATCAGCCCCAGCATTTT.

The chain employs TRBV18 and TRBJ2-3; 9 nucleotides agree with TRBD2. This CDR3 has 19 amino acids. The V segment lost 6 bases and the J segment 7 bases; nucleotides outside the gene matches: 23. Germline V gene sequence: CDR1 KGHSH, CDR2 LQKENI. In DNA form, the CDR3 reads TGTGCCAGCTCCAAGGGCGGGGTTCGTACTAGCGGGCCTCGGAATACGCAGTATTTT. Translation: CASSKGGVRTSGPRNTQYF.

The chain has TRBV19 and TRBJ2-7; 9 bases match TRBD2. V lost 1 base, J lost 4 bases, and 5 bases stayed unmatched. From germline, CDR1 is LNHDA and CDR2 SQIVND (reference sequence). The CDR3 covers 15 residues. CDR3 nucleotide sequence: TGTGCCAGTAGTATAGCCAGCGGGGGGATATACGAGCAGTACTTC. Translation gives CASSIASGGIYEQYF.